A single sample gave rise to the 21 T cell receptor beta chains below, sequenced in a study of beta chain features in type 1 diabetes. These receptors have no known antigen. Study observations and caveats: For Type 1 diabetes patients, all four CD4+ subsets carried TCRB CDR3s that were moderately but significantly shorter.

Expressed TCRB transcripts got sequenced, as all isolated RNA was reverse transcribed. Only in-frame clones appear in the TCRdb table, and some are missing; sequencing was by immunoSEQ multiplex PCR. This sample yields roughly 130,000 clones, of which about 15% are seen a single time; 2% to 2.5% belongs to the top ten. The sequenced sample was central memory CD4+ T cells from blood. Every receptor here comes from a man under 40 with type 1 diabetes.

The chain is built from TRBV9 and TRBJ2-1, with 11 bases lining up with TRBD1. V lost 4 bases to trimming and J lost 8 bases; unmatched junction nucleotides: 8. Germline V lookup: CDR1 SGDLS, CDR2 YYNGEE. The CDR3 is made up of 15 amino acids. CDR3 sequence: CASSKGQGAHDEQFF. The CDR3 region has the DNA TGTGCCAGCAGCAAAGGACAGGGGGCGCATGATGAGCAGTTCTTC.

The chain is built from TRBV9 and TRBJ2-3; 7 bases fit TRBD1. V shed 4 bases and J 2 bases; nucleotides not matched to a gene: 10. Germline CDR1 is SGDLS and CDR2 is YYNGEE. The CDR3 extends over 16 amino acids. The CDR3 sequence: CASSLGGQGVTDTQYF. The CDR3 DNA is TGTGCCAGCAGCCTTGGTGGGCAGGGGGTCACAGATACGCAGTATTTT. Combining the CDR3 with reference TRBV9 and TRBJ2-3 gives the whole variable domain DSGVTQTPKHLITATGQRVTLRCSPRSGDLSVYWYQQSLDQGLQFLIQYYNGEERAKGNILERFSAQQFPDLHSELNLSSLELGDSALYFCASSLGGQGVTDTQYFGPGTRLTVL.

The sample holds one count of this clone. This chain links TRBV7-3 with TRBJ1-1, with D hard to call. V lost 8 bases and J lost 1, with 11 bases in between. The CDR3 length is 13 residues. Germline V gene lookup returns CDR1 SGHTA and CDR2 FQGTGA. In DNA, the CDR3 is TGTGCCAGCGGTGTCGGGAGGAACACTGAAGCTTTCTTT. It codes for CASGVGRNTEAFF.

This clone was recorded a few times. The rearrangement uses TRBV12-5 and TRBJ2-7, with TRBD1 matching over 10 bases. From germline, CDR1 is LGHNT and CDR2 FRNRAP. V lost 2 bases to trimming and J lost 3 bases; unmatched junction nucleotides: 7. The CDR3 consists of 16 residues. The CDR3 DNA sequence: TGTGCTAGTGGTTTGTGGACAGGGGGTACTAGCTACGAGCAGTACTTC. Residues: CASGLWTGGTSYEQYF.

The CDR3 loop is CASSPRTQARTDTQYF. As DNA, the CDR3 is TGCGCCAGCAGCCCACGGACGCAGGCCCGCACAGATACGCAGTATTTT. The chain combines TRBV4-1 with TRBJ2-3, with D uncertain. The CDR3 length is 16 residues. Germline CDR1 reads MGHRA; CDR2 reads YSYEKL. V lost 4 bases and J 1 base, leaving 15 bases between the germline ends.

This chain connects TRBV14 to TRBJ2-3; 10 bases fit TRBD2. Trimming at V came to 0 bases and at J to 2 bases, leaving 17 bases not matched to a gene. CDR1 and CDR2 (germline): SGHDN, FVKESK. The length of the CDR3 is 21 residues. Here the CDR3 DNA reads TGTGCCAGCAGCCAAGATTATAGCTACGGGCTAGCGGGGGTTGCCACAGATACGCAGTATTTT. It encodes CASSQDYSYGLAGVATDTQYF.

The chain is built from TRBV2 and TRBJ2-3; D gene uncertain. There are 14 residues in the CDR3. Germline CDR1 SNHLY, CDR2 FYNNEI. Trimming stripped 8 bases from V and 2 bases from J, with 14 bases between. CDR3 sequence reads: CASSSREYTDTQYF. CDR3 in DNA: TGTGCCAGCTCATCTAGAGAGTACACAGATACGCAGTATTTT.

The CDR3 coding sequence is TGTGCCAGCAGCTTAAGAGACACGAAAGAGACCCAGTACTTC. It codes for CASSLRDTKETQYF. This chain connects TRBV5-6 to TRBJ2-5; no firm D call. The V gene's germline CDR1 is SGHDT and CDR2 YYEEEE. The length of the CDR3 is 14 residues. V dropped 2 bases and J dropped 3 bases, with 11 bases sitting between them.

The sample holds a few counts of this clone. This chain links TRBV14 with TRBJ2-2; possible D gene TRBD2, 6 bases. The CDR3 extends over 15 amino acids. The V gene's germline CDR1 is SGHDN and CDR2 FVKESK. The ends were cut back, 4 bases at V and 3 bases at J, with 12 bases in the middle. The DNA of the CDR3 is TGTGCCAGCAGCCTGCCCGGGACTCACACCGGGGAGCTGTTTTTT. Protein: CASSLPGTHTGELFF.

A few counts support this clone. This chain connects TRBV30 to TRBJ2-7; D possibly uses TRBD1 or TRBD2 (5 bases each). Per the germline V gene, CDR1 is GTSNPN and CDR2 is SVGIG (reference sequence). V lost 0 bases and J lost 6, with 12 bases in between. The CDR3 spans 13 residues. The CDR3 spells CAWSVGVRGEQYF. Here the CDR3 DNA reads TGTGCCTGGAGTGTGGGGGTACGCGGCGAGCAGTACTTC.

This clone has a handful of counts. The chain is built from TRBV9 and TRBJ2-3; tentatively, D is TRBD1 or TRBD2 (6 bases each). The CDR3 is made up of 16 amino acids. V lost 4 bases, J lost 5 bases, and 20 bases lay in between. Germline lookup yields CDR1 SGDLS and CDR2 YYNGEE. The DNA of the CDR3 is TGTGCCAGCAGCCTCCTAGGGGGGACTGTAGGAGATACGCAGTATTTT. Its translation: CASSLLGGTVGDTQYF.

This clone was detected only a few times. Written as DNA, the CDR3 is TGTGCCAGCTCACCGGGACAGGGGGGCGGTGAAGCTTTCTTT. Its translation: CASSPGQGGGEAFF. The rearrangement links TRBV18 to TRBJ1-1; 11 nucleotides agree with TRBD1. The CDR3 sequence is 14 residues long. The germline CDR1 and CDR2 sequences are KGHSH and LQKENI. The V and J ends lost 3 bases and 7 bases, in that order; junction bases with no gene match: 4.

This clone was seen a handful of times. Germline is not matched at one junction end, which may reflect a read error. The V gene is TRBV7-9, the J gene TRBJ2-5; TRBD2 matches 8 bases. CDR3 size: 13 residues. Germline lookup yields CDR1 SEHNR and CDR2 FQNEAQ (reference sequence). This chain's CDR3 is CASSGGGQESQYF. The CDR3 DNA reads TGTGCCAGCAGCGGCGGGGGGCAAGAGTCCCAGTACTTC.

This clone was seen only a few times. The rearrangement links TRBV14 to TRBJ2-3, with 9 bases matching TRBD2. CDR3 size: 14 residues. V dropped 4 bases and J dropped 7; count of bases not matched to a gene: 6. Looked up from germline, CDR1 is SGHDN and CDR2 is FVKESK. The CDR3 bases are TGTGCCAGCAGCCCGCTAGCGGGGATAAATACGCAGTATTTT. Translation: CASSPLAGINTQYF.

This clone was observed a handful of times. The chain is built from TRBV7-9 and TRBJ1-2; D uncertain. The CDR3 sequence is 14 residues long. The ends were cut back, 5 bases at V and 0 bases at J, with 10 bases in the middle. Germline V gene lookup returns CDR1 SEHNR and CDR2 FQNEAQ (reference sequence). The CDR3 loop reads CASSPFMSNYGYTF. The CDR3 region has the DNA TGTGCCAGCAGCCCGTTCATGTCTAACTATGGCTACACCTTC.

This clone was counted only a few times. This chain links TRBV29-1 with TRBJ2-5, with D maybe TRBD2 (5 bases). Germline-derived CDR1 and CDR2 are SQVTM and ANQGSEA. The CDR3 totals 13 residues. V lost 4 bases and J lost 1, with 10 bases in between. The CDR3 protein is CSVASGSQETQYF. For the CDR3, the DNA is TGCAGCGTTGCTTCGGGGTCCCAAGAGACCCAGTACTTC. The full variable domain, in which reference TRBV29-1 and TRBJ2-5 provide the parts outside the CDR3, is SAVISQKPSRDICQRGTSLTIQCQVDSQVTMMFWYRQQPGQSLTLIATANQGSEATYESGFVIDKFPISRPNLTFSTLTVSNMSPEDSSIYLCSVASGSQETQYFGPGTRLLVL.

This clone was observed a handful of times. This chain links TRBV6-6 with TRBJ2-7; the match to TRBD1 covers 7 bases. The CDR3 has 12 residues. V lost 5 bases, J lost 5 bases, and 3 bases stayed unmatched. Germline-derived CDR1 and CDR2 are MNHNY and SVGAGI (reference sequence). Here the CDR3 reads CASSPDRHEQYF. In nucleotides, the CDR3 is TGTGCCAGCAGTCCGGACAGGCACGAGCAGTACTTC.

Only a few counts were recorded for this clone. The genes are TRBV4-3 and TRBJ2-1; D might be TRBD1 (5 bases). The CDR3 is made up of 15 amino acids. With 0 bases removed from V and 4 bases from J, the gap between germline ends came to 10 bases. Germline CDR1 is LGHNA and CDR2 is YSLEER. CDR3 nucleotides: TGCGCCAGCAGCCAAGACACTCAGGGTTACAATGAGCAGTTCTTC. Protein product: CASSQDTQGYNEQFF.

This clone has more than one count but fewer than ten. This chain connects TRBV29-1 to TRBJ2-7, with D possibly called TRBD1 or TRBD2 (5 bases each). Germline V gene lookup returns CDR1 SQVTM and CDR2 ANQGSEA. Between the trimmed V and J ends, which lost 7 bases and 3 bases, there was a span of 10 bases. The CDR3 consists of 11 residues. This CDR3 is CSARDGYEQYF. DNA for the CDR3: TGCAGCGCCCGGGACGGCTACGAGCAGTACTTC.

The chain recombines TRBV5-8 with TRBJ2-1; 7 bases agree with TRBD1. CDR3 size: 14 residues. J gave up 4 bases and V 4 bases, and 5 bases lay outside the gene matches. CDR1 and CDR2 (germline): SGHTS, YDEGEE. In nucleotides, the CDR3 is TGTGCCAGCAGCCCAGGGACAGTTTACAATGAGCAGTTCTTC. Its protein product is CASSPGTVYNEQFF.

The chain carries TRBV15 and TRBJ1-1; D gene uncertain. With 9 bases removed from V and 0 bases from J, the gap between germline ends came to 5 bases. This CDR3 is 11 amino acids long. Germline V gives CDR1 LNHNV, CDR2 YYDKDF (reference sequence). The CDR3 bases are TGTGCCACACGTATGAACACTGAAGCTTTCTTT. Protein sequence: CATRMNTEAFF.